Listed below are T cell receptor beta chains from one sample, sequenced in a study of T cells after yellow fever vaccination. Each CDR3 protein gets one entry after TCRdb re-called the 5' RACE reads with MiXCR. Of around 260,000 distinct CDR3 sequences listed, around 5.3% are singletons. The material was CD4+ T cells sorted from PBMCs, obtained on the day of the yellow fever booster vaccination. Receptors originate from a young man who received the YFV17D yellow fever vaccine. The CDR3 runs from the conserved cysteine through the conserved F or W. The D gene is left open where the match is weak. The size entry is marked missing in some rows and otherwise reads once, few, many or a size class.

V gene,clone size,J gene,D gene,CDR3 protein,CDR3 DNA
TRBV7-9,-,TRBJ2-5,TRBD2,CASSQGLAGGREQETQYF,TGTGCCAGCAGCCAGGGACTAGCGGGGGGCCGGGAACAAGAGACCCAGTACTTC
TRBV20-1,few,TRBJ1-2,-,CSARPPRGSYGYTF,TGCAGTGCCCGACCCCCCAGGGGTAGTTATGGCTACACCTTC
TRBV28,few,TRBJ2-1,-,CASSLGGHDNEQFF,TGTGCCAGCAGTTTAGGGGGACACGACAATGAGCAGTTCTTC
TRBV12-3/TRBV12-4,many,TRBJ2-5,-,CASSLEWGVQETQYF,TGTGCCAGCAGTTTAGAATGGGGGGTTCAAGAGACCCAGTACTTC
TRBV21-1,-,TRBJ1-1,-,CASSPIYPKGDTEAFF,TGTGCCAGCAGCCCTATTTACCCAAAGGGGGACACTGAAGCTTTCTTT
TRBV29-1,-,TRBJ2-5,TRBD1,CSVGQAVGETQYF,TGCAGCGTCGGACAGGCGGTGGGGGAGACCCAGTACTTC
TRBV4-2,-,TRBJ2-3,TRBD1,CASSQEGGGQGGNTQYF,TGTGCCAGCAGCCAAGAAGGTGGGGGACAGGGAGGGAATACGCAGTATTTT
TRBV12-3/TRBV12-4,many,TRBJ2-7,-,CASSFSSHTSYEQYF,TGTGCCAGCAGTTTTTCCAGCCACACATCCTACGAGCAGTACTTC
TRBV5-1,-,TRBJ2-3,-,CASSLSPPTGTDTQYF,TGCGCCAGCAGCCTCAGCCCCCCTACAGGCACAGATACGCAGTATTTT
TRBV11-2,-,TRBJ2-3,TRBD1,CASRLGQGTTDTQYF,TGTGCCAGCAGACTGGGACAGGGAACCACAGATACGCAGTATTTT
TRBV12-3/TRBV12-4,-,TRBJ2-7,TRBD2,CASSELFLAGNKEQYF,TGTGCCAGCAGCGAATTATTCCTAGCGGGAAACAAAGAGCAGTACTTC
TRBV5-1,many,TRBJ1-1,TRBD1,CASSPRTGENTEAFF,TGCGCCAGCAGCCCACGGACAGGGGAGAACACTGAAGCTTTCTTT
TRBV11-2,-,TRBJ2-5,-,CASSLERLPGTQYF,TGTGCCAGCAGCTTAGAAAGGCTCCCAGGGACCCAGTACTTC